Described below is a single T cell receptor beta chain sequence and its context. Its antigen is not yet known. Nothing much larger sits one base from this clone, and base qualities are not available. The immunoSEQ Assay, a bias-controlled multiplex PCR, was used to amplify TCRbeta CDR3 regions from genomic DNA. The authors processed their data as follows. The number of nucleated cells in each sample was estimated from the amplification of reference gene primers within the assay. To quantify the absolute abundance of each unique TCRbeta CDR3 rearrangement, sequence reads were collapsed and filtered. For each sample, productive Simpson clonality was calculated as the square root of Simpson's diversity index over productive rearrangements. TCRdb re-hosts the immuneACCESS table, in-frame sequences only. Its copies lack some clones; in the studies checked, an unresolved V gene accounts for under half of them, and the cause for the rest is not known. The D gene and trimming were derived from the DNA, and the V and J assignments and clone size from that table. The sample contains a few hundred thousand clones, almost 90% of them found a single time. Around 1.7% of the sample rests with the top ten.

Participants in the prospective study were enrolled through a virtual design, were aged roughly 18 to 100 years, and lived in roughly 24 United States geographic areas. In the prospective study, participants were assigned to cohorts based on the clinical history participants reported in a screening survey and a study questionnaire. In the prospective study, mobile phlebotomists collected whole blood, serum and a nasopharyngeal or oropharyngeal swab from each participant. Over a roughly 2-month period, participants in the prospective study had the option of providing additional blood draws and questionnaires. Before DNA extraction, blood samples from the prospective study were shipped at room temperature or frozen. Its CDR3 holds 14 amino acids, cysteine through phenylalanine. The read is trimmed to its CDR3 DNA, 42 bases read in frame from base 1. Here V drops 3 bases and J drops 2 bases, and the junction holds 4 bases not matched to any gene. CDR1 and CDR2 are read off the germline V gene as MGHRA and YSYEKL.

This sample was taken from a study of blood T cell repertoires in COVID-19 (dated by TCRdb to about 2020). With regard to the full study: The collaborator samples originated in the United States, Italy and Spain and spanned the acute and convalescent phases of COVID-19. The prospective study material was composed of cDNA or gDNA derived from T cells, B-cell-depleted T cells, or PBMCs. Deeply sampled blood TCRbeta repertoires from subjects exposed to, actively infected with, or recovered from COVID-19 were included in the dataset. A freely available public database, intended as a resource for researchers studying the immune response to SARS-CoV-2, is where the repertoires were released. The samples were drawn from the first 160 participants of the ongoing ImmuneRACE study and from about 1,200 subjects provided by 6 global collaborators. Sample metadata almost always included a de-identified subject ID, COVID-19 status, age in years and sex. Where HLA class I and class II types were available, the types were taken from metadata supplied by the sample provider, not from assay-based typing.

Study-wide findings and limitations: How much clinical and demographic metadata was included differed by source and by participant, and the metadata was provided uncurated.

Specimen: PBMCs or T cells enriched from blood (not recorded which). This clonotype was sampled from a woman between 18 and 29 years old with acute COVID-19. Recombination joined TRBV4-1 with TRBJ2-7; TRBD1 aligns with 7 central bases. Here is the DNA: TGCGCCAGCAGCCATCCCGGGACAGCCTACGAGCAGTACTTC. Its protein product is CASSHPGTAYEQYF.